This T cell receptor beta chain was observed in a study of blood T cells in healthy people across ages (dated by TCRdb to the mid-2010s). About the full investigation: In model experiments, roughly one uniquely barcoded TCR beta cDNA molecule per two T cells was captured by template switching. To avoid experimental bias, donors of different ages were randomly spread across the sequencing lanes. Two additional independent replicas of 1 million unique cDNA reads from the same blood draw were analyzed for two donors (one aged 18 to 30 and one aged 80 or older). Four age groups were formed from the donors: young (average approximately 15 years), middle-aged (approximately 40), aged (under 70) and long-lived (roughly 81). Age-related changes in TCR beta repertoire diversity were measured in the study by deep sequencing normalized with unique cDNA molecular identifiers.

The CDR3 covers 17 residues, taking in both the cysteine and the phenylalanine. The entry retains the CDR3 DNA only, 51 bases that are in frame from base 1. V drops 3 bases and J drops 2 bases, leaving 17 bases in between. In the germline V gene, CDR1 corresponds to SNHLY and CDR2 to FYNNEI. Library preparation used 5' RACE. The sequencer was an Illumina HiSeq 2500. A second roughly 7 to 12 cycle PCR used a sample-barcoded 5' primer and a J-beta primer mix. A unique molecular identifier was introduced onto each TCR beta cDNA molecule by a template-switch 5' adaptor carrying 12 random nucleotides. At least 3 million CDR3-containing paired-end reads were obtained from each sample. First-strand cDNA synthesis was performed from all RNA using the Mint cDNA synthesis kit, with priming by a TRBC-specific oligonucleotide. Following uracil-DNA glycosylase treatment, a first 18-cycle PCR with universal primers M1SS and BC2_uni_R was performed on all cDNA. Processing in the source paper ran as follows. For normalization, 1 million high-quality reads, each with a distinct molecular identifier, were randomly selected from each sample. Instead of being binned into consensus sequences, reads that shared molecular identifiers were thrown out. CDR3 identification, clonotype clustering and error correction used MiTCR with a Q25 quality threshold and the strictest error-elimination algorithm. A nonparametric unseen species model with Euler transformation was used to estimate lower-bound total TCR beta diversity. Through fastp at Q25 and MiXCR, TCRdb rebuilt clones from the public reads, retaining in-frame beta chains. Under each unique CDR3 protein, matching rows form one entry showing the most common genes and DNA. None of the V and J calls come from the authors' own analysis; TCRdb made them. Across this sample there are around 1.5 million distinct CDR3 sequences, with approximately 59% seen only once. 6.5% to 8.5% of the sample is held by the ten biggest clonotypes.

Study-wide conclusions, independent of this receptor: Estimates of total diversity based on one million sequenced T cells were considered lower bounds and underestimates. Compared with the aged group, the long-lived group had more naive CD4+ T cells, fewer expanded clones and increased TCR diversity, a pattern suggesting age selection. Because the CMV infection status of the donors was unknown, age-related changes in expanded clonotypes may potentially have been confounded. The percentage of naive T cells measured by flow cytometry correlated strongly with observed TCR beta diversity. Conclusive comparison of naive and antigen-experienced compartments was prevented by the profiling of bulk unsorted PBMCs. Observed TCR beta diversity per million T cells fell roughly linearly with age, and a significant reduction was already apparent by age approximately 41.

Systemically healthy Caucasian individuals from Russia, around 38 in total and aged roughly 6 to 100 years, were included as donors. Each donor gave about 9.7 milliliters of peripheral blood, drawn into EDTA-treated Vacutainer tubes. PBMCs were isolated by Ficoll-Paque density-gradient centrifugation, with at least 7 million obtained per sample. Total RNA, at least 5 micrograms per sample, was extracted from PBMCs with Trizol reagent. Naive CD45RAhigh/CD27high T cell percentages were measured by flow cytometry on a PBMC aliquot from every donor. As concerns this clonotype: Its binding antigen is unknown. Per-base qualities were not stored, and no clone one base away is much larger.

The sample comprised blood. The receptor chain draws on TRBV2 and TRBJ1-5; a tentative D call is TRBD1 (5 bases match). This sequence originates from a man between 18 and 35 years old in good health. CDR3 loop: CASSDEDWGEGNQPQHF. The DNA reads TGTGCCAGCAGTGATGAGGATTGGGGCGAGGGCAATCAGCCCCAGCATTTT.